Sequencing of this T cell receptor (beta chain) was carried out in a study of blood T cell repertoires in COVID-19. Across the study: PBMCs, B-cell-depleted T cells, or T cells were the source of the cDNA or gDNA that made up the material.

Trimming cost V 4 bases and J 5 bases, with 21 bases left between them. CDR3 length: 16 amino acids. CDR1 and CDR2 from the germline V gene are MNHEY and SMNVEV (reference sequence). How the authors handled the data: Nucleated cell number was recorded as an estimate derived from reference gene primer amplification. Sequencing was performed with immunoSEQ multiplex PCR; in TCRdb, only in-frame clones are kept and a portion is missing. The V and J calls and the clone size are those of that table, but D and trimming were determined from the DNA. This table has roughly 250,000 clones, about four fifths appearing once. Seattle enrolled patients during active infection and tracked them longitudinally.

The chain carries TRBV27 and TRBJ2-7; D perhaps matches TRBD2 (6 bases). The receptor's source is an older person with COVID-19, enrolled during active disease. What was sequenced was peripheral blood. The chain's CDR3 is CASSSPRGRKSHEQYF. The CDR3 DNA reads as TGTGCCAGCAGTTCCCCCCGGGGGAGGAAGAGCCACGAGCAGTACTTC.